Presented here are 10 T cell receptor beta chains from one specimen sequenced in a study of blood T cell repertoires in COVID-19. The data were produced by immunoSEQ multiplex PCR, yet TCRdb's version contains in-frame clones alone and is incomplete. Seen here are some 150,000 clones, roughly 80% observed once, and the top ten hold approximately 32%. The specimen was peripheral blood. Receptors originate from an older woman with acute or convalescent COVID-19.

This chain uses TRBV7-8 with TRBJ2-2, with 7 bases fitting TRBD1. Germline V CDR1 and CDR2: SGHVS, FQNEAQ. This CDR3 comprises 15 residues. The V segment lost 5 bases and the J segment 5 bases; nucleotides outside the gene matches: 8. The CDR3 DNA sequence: TGTGCCAGCAGCCCCCGGGACAGCCCTACCGGGGAGCTGTTTTTT. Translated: CASSPRDSPTGELFF. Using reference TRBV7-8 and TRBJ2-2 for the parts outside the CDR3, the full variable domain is GAGVSQSPRYKVAKRGQDVALRCDPISGHVSLFWYQQALGQGPEFLTYFQNEAQLDKSGLPSDRFFAERPEGSVSTLKIQRTQQEDSAVYLCASSPRDSPTGELFFGEGSRLTVL.

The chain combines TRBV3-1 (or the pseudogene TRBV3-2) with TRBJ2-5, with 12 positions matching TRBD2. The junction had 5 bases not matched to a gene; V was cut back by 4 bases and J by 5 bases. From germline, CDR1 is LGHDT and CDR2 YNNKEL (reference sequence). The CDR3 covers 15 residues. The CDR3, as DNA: TGTGCCAGCAGCCTCCCCGGACTAGCGGGGGAGACCCAGTACTTC. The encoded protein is CASSLPGLAGETQYF.

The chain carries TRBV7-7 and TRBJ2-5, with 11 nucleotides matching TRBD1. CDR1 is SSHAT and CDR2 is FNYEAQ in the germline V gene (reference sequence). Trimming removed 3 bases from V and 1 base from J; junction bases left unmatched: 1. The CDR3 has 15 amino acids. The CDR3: CASSLGTGGQETQYF. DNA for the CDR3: TGTGCCAGCAGCTTGGGGACAGGGGGCCAAGAGACCCAGTACTTC.

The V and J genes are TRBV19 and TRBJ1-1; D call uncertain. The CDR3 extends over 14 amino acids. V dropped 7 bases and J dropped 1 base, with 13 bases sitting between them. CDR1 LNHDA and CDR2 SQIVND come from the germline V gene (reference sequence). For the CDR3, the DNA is TGTGCCAGTATCGAGGTGAGAAAGAACACTGAAGCTTTCTTT. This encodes CASIEVRKNTEAFF.

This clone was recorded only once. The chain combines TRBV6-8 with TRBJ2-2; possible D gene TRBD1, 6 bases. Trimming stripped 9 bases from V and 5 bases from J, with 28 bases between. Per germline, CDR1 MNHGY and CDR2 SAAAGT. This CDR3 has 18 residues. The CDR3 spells CARACPLDSSAQTGELFF. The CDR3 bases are TGTGCCAGGGCATGCCCATTGGACAGCTCAGCCCAAACCGGGGAGCTGTTTTTT.

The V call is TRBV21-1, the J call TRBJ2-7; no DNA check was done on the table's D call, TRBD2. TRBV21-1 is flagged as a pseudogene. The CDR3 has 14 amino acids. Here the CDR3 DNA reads TGTGCCAGCAGCCCTGGGACTTTTACCTACGAGCAGTACGTC. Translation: CASSPGTFTYEQYV.

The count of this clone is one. CDR3 sequence reads: CASSEAWAGLSNQPQHF. CDR3 coding DNA: TGTGCCAGCAGTGAAGCTTGGGCAGGACTTAGCAATCAGCCCCAGCATTTT. The chain employs TRBV6-1 and TRBJ1-5; D not certain. Germline CDR1 and CDR2: MNHNS and SASEGT. V gave up 0 bases and J gave up 0 bases, with 12 bases separating them. The length of the CDR3 is 17 residues.

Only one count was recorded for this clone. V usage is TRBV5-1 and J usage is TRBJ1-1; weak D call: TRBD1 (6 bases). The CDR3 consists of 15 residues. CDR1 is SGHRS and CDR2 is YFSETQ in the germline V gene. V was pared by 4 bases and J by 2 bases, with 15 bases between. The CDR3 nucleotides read TGCGCCAGCAGCCAGCAGGGGTTGGGAAACACTGAAGCTTTCTTT. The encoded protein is CASSQQGLGNTEAFF.

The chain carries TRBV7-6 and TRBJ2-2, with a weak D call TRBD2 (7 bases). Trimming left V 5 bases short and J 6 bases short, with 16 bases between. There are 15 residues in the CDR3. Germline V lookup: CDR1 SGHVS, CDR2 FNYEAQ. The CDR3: CASSQVGGVPGELFF. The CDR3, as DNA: TGTGCCAGCAGCCAAGTAGGGGGGGTACCCGGGGAGCTGTTTTTT.

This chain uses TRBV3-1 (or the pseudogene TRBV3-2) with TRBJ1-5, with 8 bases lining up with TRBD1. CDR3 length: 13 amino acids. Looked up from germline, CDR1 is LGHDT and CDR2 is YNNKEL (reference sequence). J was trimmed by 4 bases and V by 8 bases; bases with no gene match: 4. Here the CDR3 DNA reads TGTGCCAGCGCTACAGGGGGGAATCAGCCCCAGCATTTT. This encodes CASATGGNQPQHF.